The 23 T cell receptor beta chains given below trace back to one sample, sequenced in a study of T cells after yellow fever vaccination (dated by TCRdb to 2018 to 2020). What the treatment or condition label conveys for this sample: live attenuated yellow fever vaccine strain. Library preparation was by 5' RACE. Reads for this sample came from an Illumina NovaSeq 6000. TCRdb cleaned the public reads at Q25 with fastp, built clones with MiXCR and kept in-frame beta chains. Rows are unified per CDR3 protein, each entry keeping the most common DNA and genes. This sample lists about 300,000 distinct CDR3 sequences; about 10% were detected once. The ten largest clones add up to around 3.5% of the sample. Sequencing was performed on CD4+ T cells sorted from PBMCs, taken 5 days after the yellow fever booster vaccination. Every receptor here comes from a man between 18 and 29 years old who received the YFV17D yellow fever vaccine.

This clonotype was seen at least ten times. Compared with germline, one end of the junction differs, possibly owing to a read error. This chain links TRBV5-1 with TRBJ1-5; 7 bases align to TRBD1. The length of the CDR3 is 13 residues. In germline, CDR1 is SGHRS, CDR2 YFSETQ. CDR3 region: CASSRDSNQPQHF. In DNA form, the CDR3 reads TGTGCCAGCAGCCGGGACAGTAATCAGCCCCAGCATTTT.

The chain joins TRBV5-1 to TRBJ1-6, with 7 bases fitting TRBD1. There are 14 residues in the CDR3. The V gene's germline CDR1 is SGHRS and CDR2 YFSETQ. Trimming at V came to 3 bases and at J to 10 bases, leaving 7 bases not matched to a gene. For the CDR3, the DNA is TGCGCCAGCAGCTCAGACAGGGTGAACTCACCCCTCCACTTT. Translating gives CASSSDRVNSPLHF.

This clonotype was detected only a few times. The CDR3 loop reads CASSQGRGGNTEAFF. In nucleotides, the CDR3 is TGTGCCAGCAGCCAAGGACGGGGGGGGAACACTGAAGCTTTCTTT. This chain uses TRBV3-1 with TRBJ1-1, with D perhaps TRBD1 (5 bases). This CDR3 spans 15 amino acids. With 1 base removed from V and 1 base from J, the gap between germline ends came to 10 bases. CDR1 and CDR2 (germline): LGHDT, YNNKEL (reference sequence). The whole variable domain, filled in from reference TRBV3-1 and TRBJ1-1, reads DTAVSQTPKYLVTQMGNDKSIKCEQNLGHDTMYWYKQDSKKFLKIMFSYNNKELIINETVPNRFSPKSPDKAHLNLHINSLELGDSAVYFCASSQGRGGNTEAFFGQGTRLTVV.

This clonotype was picked up a small number of times. This sequence joins TRBV6-1 and TRBJ2-1; D unresolved. The CDR3 is made up of 11 amino acids. Germline V gives CDR1 MNHNS, CDR2 SASEGT. Trimming stripped 6 bases from V and 7 bases from J, with 7 bases between. The CDR3 is CASRRRNEQFF. DNA of the CDR3: TGTGCCAGCAGACGGCGGAATGAGCAGTTCTTC.

This clonotype was observed a few times. This chain connects TRBV5-1 to TRBJ1-1, with 8 bases lining up with TRBD1. Trimming cost V 2 bases and J 6 bases; bases outside gene matches: 6. The germline gives CDR1 SGHRS, CDR2 YFSETQ. The CDR3 consists of 14 residues. The CDR3 DNA reads as TGCGCCAGCAGCTTTATCAGGGGGCATGCTGAAGCTTTCTTT. Its translation: CASSFIRGHAEAFF.

This clonotype occurred a few times. This chain uses TRBV27 with TRBJ1-2; D possibly corresponds to TRBD1 (5 bases). This CDR3 contains 15 residues. Trimming shortened V by 6 bases and J by 3 bases, and 17 bases separated the two germline ends. In germline, CDR1 is MNHEY, CDR2 SMNVEV (reference sequence). The DNA of the CDR3 is TGTGCCAGCAGGGGATCTAAGGGACGGGACTATGGCTACACCTTC. The encoded protein is CASRGSKGRDYGYTF.

This clonotype was counted only a few times. The chain combines TRBV2 with TRBJ2-7; perhaps TRBD1 as D (6 bases). V was cut by 5 bases and J by 3 bases, with 23 bases left in between. The CDR3 loop spans 17 amino acids. In germline, CDR1 is SNHLY, CDR2 FYNNEI. CDR3 region: CASSLRQEVLYHYEQYF. In nucleotides, the CDR3 is TGTGCCAGCAGTCTACGACAGGAGGTCCTCTATCACTACGAGCAGTACTTC.

This clonotype has only a few counts. The gene calls are TRBV2 and TRBJ2-5; no definite D call. Trimming stripped 6 bases from V and 4 bases from J, with 9 bases between. This CDR3 has 12 residues. Germline loops: CDR1 SNHLY, CDR2 FYNNEI. DNA for the CDR3: TGTGCCAGCAGGCGTTTTCTAGAGACCCAGTACTTC. Translation gives CASRRFLETQYF.

Only a few counts were recorded for this clonotype. The chain links TRBV11-2 to TRBJ2-3; perhaps TRBD2 as D (5 bases). Germline CDR1 reads SGHAT; CDR2 reads FQNNGV. The CDR3 runs 14 residues. Trimming cost V 4 bases and J 4 bases, with 12 bases left between them. CDR3 in amino acids: CASSSNWGADTQYF. Written as DNA, the CDR3 is TGTGCCAGCAGCTCAAACTGGGGAGCAGATACGCAGTATTTT. Full variable domain (outside the CDR3, taken from reference TRBV11-2 and TRBJ2-3): EAGVAQSPRYKIIEKRQSVAFWCNPISGHATLYWYQQILGQGPKLLIQFQNNGVVDDSQLPKDRFSAERLKGVDSTLKIQPAKLEDSAVYLCASSSNWGADTQYFGPGTRLTVL.

This clonotype was recorded a few times. The V gene is TRBV30, the J gene TRBJ1-3; no firm D call. Germline values: CDR1 GTSNPN, CDR2 SVGIG (reference sequence). With 4 bases removed from V and 4 bases from J, the gap between germline ends came to 11 bases. The length of the CDR3 is 13 residues. The CDR3 nucleotides read TGTGCCTGGAACAGCGACGTCGGAAACACCATATATTTT. Amino acids: CAWNSDVGNTIYF.

Ten or more counts support this clonotype. The rearrangement links TRBV7-2 to TRBJ1-2, with 8 positions matching TRBD1. CDR3 length: 14 amino acids. V dropped 2 bases and J dropped 7; count of bases not matched to a gene: 6. Germline CDR1 SGHTA, CDR2 FQGNSA. The CDR3 protein is CASSLNDRGSGYTF. The CDR3 DNA reads as TGTGCCAGCAGCTTAAATGACAGGGGCAGTGGCTACACCTTC.

This clonotype was seen a single time. The V gene is TRBV12-3 or TRBV12-4, the J gene TRBJ1-2; D is undetermined. The CDR3 totals 15 residues. With 1 base removed from V and 5 bases from J, the gap between germline ends came to 14 bases. In nucleotides, the CDR3 is TGTGCCAGCAGTTTAGACGGGGTTGGAGGGTATGGCTACACCTTC. Protein sequence: CASSLDGVGGYGYTF.

The chain employs TRBV5-4 and TRBJ1-1, with D hard to call. CDR1 is SGHNT, CDR2 YYREEE, per germline (reference sequence). V was trimmed by 4 bases and J by 6 bases, leaving 13 bases between them. The CDR3 is 13 amino acids. The CDR3 reads CASSPQPGAEAFF. In DNA, the CDR3 is TGTGCCAGCAGCCCCCAGCCGGGCGCTGAAGCTTTCTTT.

The sample holds a few counts of this clonotype. The chain couples TRBV5-1 to TRBJ1-6; 9 bases match TRBD1. J gave up 10 bases and V 5 bases, and 19 bases lay outside the gene matches. This CDR3 is 18 amino acids long. The V gene's germline CDR1 is SGHRS and CDR2 YFSETQ. The CDR3 nucleotides read TGCGCCAGCAGAAGATCCACCGGGACAGGGCCCATACAGTCACCCCTCCACTTT. Translation gives CASRRSTGTGPIQSPLHF.

This clonotype was recorded a few times. The chain uses TRBV5-6 and TRBJ2-1; TRBD2 matches at 8 bases. Trimming at V came to 0 bases and at J to 4 bases, leaving 6 bases not matched to a gene. Germline CDR1 reads SGHDT; CDR2 reads YYEEEE. This CDR3 is 16 amino acids long. Here the CDR3 DNA reads TGTGCCAGCAGCTTGGCGGGGGGGGCCATTTACAATGAGCAGTTCTTC. Translating it yields CASSLAGGAIYNEQFF.

This clonotype was detected only a few times. The rearrangement links TRBV5-5 to TRBJ1-2; a possible D gene is TRBD1 (5 bases). CDR1 is SGHKS, CDR2 YYEKEE, per germline (reference sequence). V was pared by 0 bases and J by 4 bases, with 10 bases between. This CDR3 has 14 residues. The CDR3 DNA is TGTGCCAGCAGCTTGGCTGGGACGGTCTATGGCTACACCTTC. Its translation is CASSLAGTVYGYTF.

Only a few counts were recorded for this clonotype. The chain employs TRBV3-1 and TRBJ2-3; unclear D gene. Trimming pared 3 bases from V and 5 bases from J, leaving 12 bases between. The CDR3 runs 14 residues. Germline V gene sequence: CDR1 LGHDT, CDR2 YNNKEL (reference sequence). CDR3 DNA: TGTGCCAGCAGCCAGGACGTTTGGAGAGATACGCAGTATTTT. Its translation: CASSQDVWRDTQYF.

The chain joins TRBV4-1 to TRBJ1-1; 7 nucleotides line up with TRBD1. In germline, CDR1 is MGHRA, CDR2 YSYEKL. J gave up 6 bases and V 4 bases, and 20 bases lay outside the gene matches. The CDR3 extends over 18 amino acids. This chain's CDR3 is CASSLPLRQGGITSEAFF. The CDR3 nucleotides read TGCGCCAGCAGCCTCCCACTCCGACAGGGAGGTATAACCTCTGAAGCTTTCTTT.

V gene TRBV20-1 combines with J gene TRBJ2-5; D perhaps matches TRBD2 (5 bases). Germline CDR1 reads DFQATT; CDR2 reads SNEGSKA (reference sequence). The ends were cut back, 1 base at V and 7 bases at J, with 16 bases in the middle. The CDR3 is made up of 14 amino acids. CDR3 in DNA: TGCAGTGCTAGAGTGACTGGGGTCCGGGGGACCCAGTACTTC. This encodes CSARVTGVRGTQYF.

The CDR3 sequence: CASSLEHGTGRAQFF. The CDR3 region has the DNA TGTGCCAGCAGCTTAGAGCACGGGACAGGGCGGGCGCAGTTCTTC. The J gene is TRBJ2-1, the V gene TRBV7-7; TRBD1 matches at 9 bases. In germline, CDR1 is SSHAT, CDR2 FNYEAQ (reference sequence). The CDR3 is made up of 15 amino acids. V trimming: 1 base; J trimming: 12 bases; junction bases outside the gene matches: 10.

This clonotype came up a few times. The chain employs TRBV20-1 and TRBJ2-5, with 9 bases aligning to TRBD2. Germline CDR1 and CDR2: DFQATT and SNEGSKA (reference sequence). The CDR3 has 16 residues. V trimming: 0 bases; J trimming: 4 bases; junction bases outside the gene matches: 9. This CDR3 reads CSARDPGGGVGETQYF. CDR3 DNA: TGCAGTGCTAGAGATCCGGGCGGGGGGGTTGGAGAGACCCAGTACTTC.

This clonotype was seen more than once but under ten times. The chain carries TRBV18 and TRBJ2-5; either TRBD1 or TRBD2 may supply D (5 bases each). Germline values: CDR1 KGHSH, CDR2 LQKENI. With 0 bases removed from V and 2 bases from J, the gap between germline ends came to 19 bases. The CDR3 sequence is 18 residues long. CDR3 protein: CASSPPGGPGPGQETQYF. The CDR3, as DNA: TGTGCCAGCTCACCACCCGGAGGCCCGGGGCCAGGGCAAGAGACCCAGTACTTC.

V gene TRBV4-3 combines with J gene TRBJ2-4; D remains unclear. The CDR3 sequence is 13 residues long. V lost 3 bases and J lost 7, with 10 bases in between. Germline values: CDR1 LGHNA, CDR2 YSLEER. CDR3 sequence: CASSQVPSNIQYF. The CDR3 nucleotides read TGCGCCAGCAGCCAGGTGCCAAGTAACATTCAGTACTTC.